The sample holds a few counts of the clone carrying this TCR beta chain. Its specificity is not known. The data originate from a study of CD8+ T cells in alopecia areata. Study-wide context: Tofacitinib dosing lasted 6 to 18 months, which was then followed by 6 months off drug. Study results and caveats: Scalp clonality decreased significantly with tofacitinib, and so did expanded CD8+ clones among the top 100.

Extracted RNA was reverse transcribed, and the resulting cDNA served as sequencing template. Profiling relied on immunoSEQ multiplex PCR, and the TCRdb table lists in-frame clones only, not all of them. Of 200,000 or so clones in the sample, 58% were seen once. Noted treatment: oral pan-JAK inhibitor, 5-10 mg twice daily. Germline V lookup: CDR1 LNHDA, CDR2 SQIVND (reference sequence). V was shortened by 10 bases and J by 9 bases, with 15 bases between the two germline ends. The CDR3 is 11 amino acids. The specimen was CD4+ T cells sorted from blood, collected at week 24, from a patient treated with tofacitinib. The sequence came from a human donor with alopecia areata. The genes are TRBV19 and TRBJ1-1; maybe TRBD1 (5 bases). The CDR3 coding sequence is TGTGCCACCCAGGGACCGCTCAAAGCTTTCTTT. Translating gives CATQGPLKAFF.